One TCR beta chain is described in this entry. The data were taken from a study of blood T cell repertoires in COVID-19. Study as a whole: The origin of the acute and convalescent COVID-19 samples was the United States, Italy and Spain. In each case, the material was cDNA or gDNA derived from T cells, B-cell-depleted T cells, or PBMCs.

This CDR3 contains 14 residues. J gave up 3 bases and V 5 bases, and 4 bases lay outside the gene matches. Germline V gene sequence: CDR1 SGHTA, CDR2 FQGNSA. In the authors' workflow: For nucleated cells, counts were estimated from reference gene primer amplification. Data came from immunoSEQ multiplex PCR; TCRdb stores just in-frame clones and leaves some out. V, J and clone size are those of that table, while D and trimming were read from the DNA. The sample lists approximately 120,000 clones; more than 65% were seen once. The sample taken for sequencing was peripheral blood. The rearrangement uses TRBV7-2 and TRBJ2-5; 9 positions match TRBD1. This TCR was recovered from a human donor in a cohort sampled during active COVID-19. The CDR3 protein is CASSGRQGEETQYF. The CDR3 DNA follows: TGTGCCAGCAGCGGAAGACAGGGGGAAGAGACCCAGTACTTC. Using reference TRBV7-2 and TRBJ2-5 for the parts outside the CDR3, the full variable domain is GAGVSQSPSNKVTEKGKDVELRCDPISGHTALYWYRQSLGQGLEFLIYFQGNSAPDKSGLPSDRFSAERTGGSVSTLTIQRTQQEDSAVYLCASSGRQGEETQYFGPGTRLLVL.